Sequencing of this TCR beta chain was carried out in a study of vaccination and CD4 T cells after COVID-19. Study-level information: SARS-CoV-2 PCR on nasal swabs had been positive for the convalescent patients; nine were mild and one was severe. The convalescent population consisted of six males and four females, two of whom were of Hispanic ethnicity.

General study points: Recorded median SARS-CoV-2-reactive clonotype numbers increased from around 20 to 38 without reaching significance.

An Oncomine TCR Beta short-read assay was used to sequence the DNA from cultured CD4+ T cells. Genomic DNA was isolated from cultured CD4+ T cells. One entry per CDR3 protein, called by TCRdb with MiXCR from the PCR reads. This table has under 20,000 distinct CDR3 sequences, about 40% appearing once. Germline CDR1 and CDR2: SGHNT and YENEEA. With 5 bases clipped from V and 4 bases from J, the junction kept 7 bases outside the gene matches. The CDR3 length is 15 residues. Remarks on this clonotype: Its cognate antigen is unknown.

The treatment: roughly 10-day PBMC culture with coronavirus spike peptide pools or control peptides (ViraFEST assay). V and J are TRBV11-3 and TRBJ2-4; the match to TRBD1 covers 8 bases. The TCR comes from a human donor with COVID-19. Sequenced sample: cultured CD4+ T cells from blood. In nucleotides, the CDR3 is TGTGCCAGCAGCCCAGACAGGGGCGGGAAAAACATTCAGTACTTC. Its protein product is CASSPDRGGKNIQYF.